This passage covers 27 T cell receptor beta chains from one sample sequenced in a study of cytomegalovirus exposure and HLA in healthy donors. 60 Vbeta and 13 Jbeta primers were used in PCR. Data came from immunoSEQ multiplex PCR; TCRdb stores just in-frame clones and leaves some out. This table holds 140,000 to 150,000 clones, about 10% found once. Sample: PBMCs. The receptors originated from a man aged 45 to 65 in good health and CMV-seronegative.

This clone has only a few counts. This chain uses TRBV30 with TRBJ2-7; 9 positions match TRBD1. Germline lookup yields CDR1 GTSNPN and CDR2 SVGIG (reference sequence). J gave up 6 bases and V 2 bases, and 5 bases lay outside the gene matches. CDR3 length: 13 amino acids. This chain's CDR3 is CAWSWRQGGEQYF. CDR3 nucleotide sequence: TGTGCCTGGAGTTGGAGACAGGGGGGCGAGCAGTACTTC.

The chain couples TRBV11-2 to TRBJ2-2; D is undetermined. Trimming left V 6 bases short and J 2 bases short, with 13 bases between. The germline gives CDR1 SGHAT, CDR2 FQNNGV. The CDR3 has 15 residues. CDR3 bases: TGTGCCAGCAGAGGTGGGCCTTTAAACACCGGGGAGCTGTTTTTT. Residues: CASRGGPLNTGELFF.

This clone was observed a few times. The chain joins TRBV19 to TRBJ1-3, with D perhaps TRBD1 (5 bases). This CDR3 has 16 residues. V was cut by 0 bases and J by 1 base, with 10 bases left in between. Germline V CDR1 and CDR2: LNHDA, SQIVND (reference sequence). CDR3 in DNA: TGTGCCAGTAGTATAGACCGGGGGTCATCTGGAAACACCATATATTTT. It is translated as CASSIDRGSSGNTIYF.

V usage is TRBV5-1 and J usage is TRBJ2-1, with D possibly being TRBD1 (7 bases). CDR1 SGHRS and CDR2 YFSETQ come from the germline V gene. CDR3 length: 15 amino acids. Trimming removed 0 bases at V and 10 bases at J, with 17 bases between. The CDR3 region has the DNA TGCGCCAGCAGCTTGGCCGCGCGGGCAGGGGGGGAGCAGTTCTTC. It translates to CASSLAARAGGEQFF.

The chain combines TRBV28 with TRBJ1-4; 9 bases line up with TRBD1. V lost 6 bases, J lost 8 bases, and 10 bases stayed unmatched. This CDR3 spans 15 amino acids. Germline V gives CDR1 MDHEN, CDR2 SYDVKM. The DNA of the CDR3 is TGTGCCAGCAGCCTGACCGGGACAGGGTACGAAAAACTGTTTTTT. As protein: CASSLTGTGYEKLFF. Looking up the rest from reference TRBV28 and TRBJ1-4 gives the full variable domain: DVKVTQSSRYLVKRTGEKVFLECVQDMDHENMFWYRQDPGLGLRLIYFSYDVKMKEKGDIPEGYSVSREKKERFSLILESASTNQTSMYLCASSLTGTGYEKLFFGSGTQLSVL.

This clone was observed a few times. V usage is TRBV5-1 and J usage is TRBJ2-5; TRBD2 matches at 14 bases. The V gene end was trimmed by 4 bases and the J gene end by 4 bases; junction bases not matched to a gene: 9. Germline CDR1 is SGHRS and CDR2 is YFSETQ. This CDR3 is 17 amino acids long. CDR3 bases: TGCGCCAGCAGCCTACCGGGACTAGCGGGAGCTGGAGAGACCCAGTACTTC. Encoded protein: CASSLPGLAGAGETQYF.

This clone has just a few counts. V usage is TRBV19 and J usage is TRBJ2-5; 7 bases align to TRBD1. V gave up 6 bases and J gave up 2 bases; unmatched junction bases: 9. The germline V gene encodes CDR1 LNHDA and CDR2 SQIVND (reference sequence). CDR3 size: 15 residues. Here the CDR3 reads CASRMTGSGQETQYF. CDR3 coding DNA: TGTGCCAGTAGGATGACAGGGAGTGGACAAGAGACCCAGTACTTC.

This clone came up a few times. V and J are TRBV19 and TRBJ1-4; perhaps TRBD1 as D (5 bases). The V end lost 3 bases, the J end lost 8 bases, and 13 bases lay between the germline ends. CDR1 and CDR2 from the germline V gene are LNHDA and SQIVND (reference sequence). There are 14 residues in the CDR3. The CDR3 sequence: CASSIGQGQEKLFF. CDR3 coding DNA: TGTGCCAGTAGTATTGGGCAGGGTCAGGAAAAACTGTTTTTT. Looking up the rest from reference TRBV19 and TRBJ1-4 gives the full variable domain: DGGITQSPKYLFRKEGQNVTLSCEQNLNHDAMYWYRQDPGQGLRLIYYSQIVNDFQKGDIAEGYSVSREKKESFPLTVTSAQKNPTAFYLCASSIGQGQEKLFFGSGTQLSVL.

This clone was detected only a few times. V usage is TRBV7-2 and J usage is TRBJ2-3; 12 nucleotides line up with TRBD2. The junction had 2 bases not matched to a gene; V was cut back by 4 bases and J by 0 bases. CDR1 is SGHTA, CDR2 FQGNSA, per germline. The CDR3 extends over 16 amino acids. CDR3 residues: CASSWTSGASTDTQYF. The CDR3 nucleotides are TGTGCCAGCAGCTGGACTAGCGGGGCTAGCACAGATACGCAGTATTTT.

This clone appeared a few times. The V call is TRBV5-1, the J call TRBJ1-6; the D gene is possibly TRBD1 (5 bases). Germline loops: CDR1 SGHRS, CDR2 YFSETQ. This CDR3 comprises 17 residues. Trimming removed 4 bases at V and 0 bases at J, with 14 bases between. Written as DNA, the CDR3 is TGCGCCAGCAGCATCGAGACAGCCAGCTCCTATAATTCACCCCTCCACTTT. Protein sequence: CASSIETASSYNSPLHF.

The rearrangement uses TRBV5-6 and TRBJ1-1; D unresolved. The germline gives CDR1 SGHDT, CDR2 YYEEEE. V dropped 3 bases and J dropped 7 bases, with 25 bases sitting between them. The CDR3 spans 17 residues. Here the CDR3 reads CASSSTLRGDKKNEAFF. The DNA for the CDR3 is TGTGCCAGCAGCTCGACACTCCGGGGAGACAAGAAAAATGAAGCTTTCTTT. The complete variable domain, with remaining parts taken from reference TRBV5-6 and TRBJ1-1, reads DAGVTQSPTHLIKTRGQQVTLRCSPKSGHDTVSWYQQALGQGPQFIFQYYEEEERQRGNFPDRFSGHQFPNYSSELNVNALLLGDSALYLCASSSTLRGDKKNEAFFGQGTRLTVV.

This rearrangement joins TRBV7-3 to TRBJ2-4; possibly TRBD1 for D (6 bases). This CDR3 comprises 17 residues. Germline V lookup: CDR1 SGHTA, CDR2 FQGTGA. V was pared by 2 bases and J by 1 base, with 15 bases between. The CDR3 spells CASSLEQGRGAKNIQYF. Written as DNA, the CDR3 is TGTGCCAGCAGCTTAGAACAGGGCAGGGGCGCCAAAAACATTCAGTACTTC. The full variable domain, rest sourced from reference TRBV7-3 and TRBJ2-4, is GAGVSQTPSNKVTEKGKYVELRCDPISGHTALYWYRQSLGQGPEFLIYFQGTGAADDSGLPNDRFFAVRPEGSVSTLKIQRTERGDSAVYLCASSLEQGRGAKNIQYFGAGTRLSVL.

This rearrangement joins TRBV6-5 to TRBJ2-6; possibly TRBD2 for D (6 bases). Germline V gives CDR1 MNHEY, CDR2 SVGAGI. CDR3 size: 15 residues. Trimming shortened V by 2 bases and J by 2 bases, and 7 bases separated the two germline ends. The CDR3 spells CASSYGGTGANVLTF. CDR3 nucleotides: TGTGCCAGCAGTTACGGGGGGACTGGGGCCAACGTCCTGACTTTC.

This clone was seen a few times. This chain joins TRBV5-1 and TRBJ1-1; 8 bases line up with TRBD1. CDR1 SGHRS and CDR2 YFSETQ come from the germline V gene. The CDR3 consists of 15 residues. With 1 base clipped from V and 2 bases from J, the junction kept 4 bases outside the gene matches. The CDR3 coding sequence is TGCGCCAGCAGCTTGCCTACAGGGGGAAACACTGAAGCTTTCTTT. Translated, it gives CASSLPTGGNTEAFF.

As regards this clone: This likely comes from a read error, as the CDR3 has no conserved phenylalanine or tryptophan at its end. This rearrangement joins TRBV30 to TRBJ1-1; D is ambiguous. This CDR3 contains 13 residues. Trimming cost V 0 bases and J 5 bases, with 10 bases left between them. Germline lookup yields CDR1 GTSNPN and CDR2 SVGIG (reference sequence). The CDR3 DNA sequence: TGTGCCTGGAGTGTACGAGGGAAAACTGAAGCTTTCTTG. It yields the protein CAWSVRGKTEAFL.

This clone was picked up a small number of times. The chain combines TRBV28 with TRBJ1-1; tentative D call: TRBD1 (6 bases). CDR1 is MDHEN and CDR2 is SYDVKM in the germline V gene. The V end was cut by 5 bases, the J end by 0 bases, with 10 bases between. The CDR3 is 14 residues long. The CDR3 DNA follows: TGTGCCAGCAGTCGGACAGTAATGAACACTGAAGCTTTCTTT. Amino acids: CASSRTVMNTEAFF.

This clone was counted a few times. The chain is built from TRBV18 and TRBJ2-5, with 7 positions matching TRBD1. The CDR3 has 14 amino acids. CDR1 is KGHSH and CDR2 is LQKENI in the germline V gene. J gave up 4 bases and V 3 bases, and 5 bases lay outside the gene matches. This CDR3 is CASSPLGQIETQYF. The CDR3 DNA follows: TGTGCCAGCTCACCTTTGGGACAGATAGAGACCCAGTACTTC.

In its sample, this clone was seen a few times. The V gene is TRBV21-1, the J gene TRBJ2-1; the DNA was not compared with TRBD1, the D call given in the table. TRBV21-1 is labeled a pseudogene. The CDR3 totals 17 residues. The CDR3 bases are TGTGCCAGCAGCAAAGTGGTTCAGGGGGGAGCGTACAATGAGCAGTTCTTC. Protein: CASSKVVQGGAYNEQFF.

The table lists this clone with a few counts. This chain joins TRBV7-9 and TRBJ2-1; D perhaps matches TRBD2 (6 bases). The CDR3 loop spans 15 amino acids. The ends were cut back, 6 bases at V and 10 bases at J, with 22 bases in the middle. Germline V gene lookup returns CDR1 SEHNR and CDR2 FQNEAQ (reference sequence). This CDR3 is CASRRGGTRSTEQFF. CDR3 nucleotides: TGTGCCAGCAGGAGAGGCGGGACCCGTTCTACGGAGCAGTTCTTC.

This clone was found a few times. The rearrangement links TRBV7-2 to TRBJ2-1, with D hard to call. Germline V CDR1 and CDR2: SGHTA, FQGNSA. This CDR3 comprises 15 residues. V was cut by 5 bases and J by 0 bases, with 11 bases left in between. CDR3 in DNA: TGTGCCAGCAGCCGTCACACGGGCTCCTACAATGAGCAGTTCTTC. Its translation is CASSRHTGSYNEQFF. The full variable domain, in which reference TRBV7-2 and TRBJ2-1 provide the parts outside the CDR3, is GAGVSQSPSNKVTEKGKDVELRCDPISGHTALYWYRQSLGQGLEFLIYFQGNSAPDKSGLPSDRFSAERTGGSVSTLTIQRTQQEDSAVYLCASSRHTGSYNEQFFGPGTRLTVL.

V and J are TRBV27 and TRBJ2-7, with D maybe TRBD1 (7 bases). The length of the CDR3 is 15 residues. Per the germline V gene, CDR1 is MNHEY and CDR2 is SMNVEV (reference sequence). Between the trimmed V and J ends, which lost 2 bases and 2 bases, there was a span of 13 bases. CDR3 nucleotide sequence: TGTGCCAGCAGTTTAAGGCAGGGGGGACCCTACGAGCAGTACTTC. This sequence encodes CASSLRQGGPYEQYF.

About this clone: Other DNA sequences from this sample encode an identical CDR3 as well. The chain uses TRBV6-5 and TRBJ1-1, with D possibly TRBD1 on 5 matching bases. Germline lookup yields CDR1 MNHEY and CDR2 SVGAGI. The germline V and J ends were trimmed by 2 bases and 6 bases, with 19 bases remaining between them. CDR3 size: 16 residues. CDR3 nucleotides: TGTGCCAGCAGTTACAGCTCGATGGCAGGGAATTCTGAAGCTTTCTTT. This encodes CASSYSSMAGNSEAFF.

This clone came up a few times. The chain recombines TRBV5-1 with TRBJ2-3; TRBD2 agrees at 8 bases. The CDR3 runs 16 residues. Germline lookup yields CDR1 SGHRS and CDR2 YFSETQ. Trimming at V came to 3 bases and at J to 3 bases, leaving 9 bases not matched to a gene. CDR3 amino acids: CASSSSGLVTTDTQYF. In nucleotides, the CDR3 is TGCGCCAGCAGCTCCTCGGGACTAGTAACTACAGATACGCAGTATTTT.

Only a few counts were recorded for this clone. The chain couples TRBV30 to TRBJ2-1; D unclear. Germline loops: CDR1 GTSNPN, CDR2 SVGIG (reference sequence). CDR3 size: 12 residues. V was cut by 2 bases and J by 10 bases, with 12 bases left in between. CDR3 sequence (DNA): TGTGCCTGGAGTACAACAGCCCTGGAGCAGTTCTTC. Its protein product is CAWSTTALEQFF.

Only a few counts were recorded for this clone. The V gene is TRBV7-8, the J gene TRBJ1-6, with D possibly matching TRBD1 (5 bases). CDR3 length: 15 residues. CDR1 and CDR2 from the germline V gene are SGHVS and FQNEAQ. V dropped 5 bases and J dropped 10 bases, with 18 bases sitting between them. The CDR3 protein is CASSRGGVPLSPLHF. DNA of the CDR3: TGTGCCAGCAGCCGCGGGGGGGTCCCTCTCTCACCCCTCCACTTT.

This clone was recorded a few times. The chain combines TRBV6-1 with TRBJ2-7; TRBD1 matches 8 bases. The CDR3 loop spans 15 amino acids. From germline, CDR1 is MNHNS and CDR2 SASEGT. Germline trimming cut 6 bases from V and 2 bases from J; bases unmatched to any gene: 9. CDR3 sequence (DNA): TGTGCCAGCAGGAGGGGCGACAGGGGTCCCTACGAGCAGTACTTC. Protein product: CASRRGDRGPYEQYF.

The table lists this clone with a few counts. CDR3 DNA sequence: TGTGCCAGCAGTGGGGACAGCGGCATCGTAGCACCCCTCCACTTT. This encodes CASSGDSGIVAPLHF. The gene calls are TRBV2 and TRBJ1-6; TRBD1 matches at 7 bases. CDR1 SNHLY and CDR2 FYNNEI come from the germline V gene. The CDR3 is made up of 15 amino acids. The V gene end was trimmed by 4 bases and the J gene end by 11 bases; junction bases not matched to a gene: 11.